The 21 T cell receptor beta chains presented below share a single source sample, sequenced in a study of blood T cell repertoires in COVID-19. TCRdb's table, derived via immunoSEQ multiplex PCR, lists solely in-frame clones and lacks some. The sample comprises about 160,000 clones, about 91% of which are singletons, and roughly 4% rests with the top ten. Sequenced material: peripheral blood. These receptors came from a woman aged 55-69 years who had recovered from COVID-19.

This clone came up a few times. This chain joins TRBV28 and TRBJ2-6; D may be TRBD1 (6 bases). The CDR3 loop spans 15 amino acids. Trimming removed 4 bases at V and 2 bases at J, with 9 bases between. From germline, CDR1 is MDHEN and CDR2 SYDVKM. CDR3 sequence reads: CASSSPGAGANVLTF. The DNA of the CDR3 is TGTGCCAGCAGTTCCCCAGGGGCTGGGGCCAACGTCCTGACTTTC.

This chain joins TRBV24-1 and TRBJ2-3; D remains ambiguous. The germline gives CDR1 KGHDR, CDR2 SFDVKD. The CDR3 extends over 13 amino acids. V dropped 2 bases and J dropped 4 bases, with 6 bases sitting between them. The CDR3, as DNA: TGTGCCACCAGTGATTCCGTAGCAGATACGCAGTATTTT. Its translation: CATSDSVADTQYF.

The chain joins TRBV5-1 to TRBJ2-5, with 14 nucleotides matching TRBD2. The CDR3 runs 18 residues. V trimming: 0 bases; J trimming: 6 bases; junction bases outside the gene matches: 10. CDR1 is SGHRS, CDR2 YFSETQ, per germline. CDR3 residues: CASSLAQTSGGAWKTQYF. In DNA, the CDR3 is TGCGCCAGCAGCTTGGCCCAGACTAGCGGGGGGGCTTGGAAGACCCAGTACTTC.

The chain employs TRBV27 and TRBJ1-6; D unclear. Trimming took off 2 bases at V and 0 bases at J, with 2 bases between the two ends. The germline gives CDR1 MNHEY, CDR2 SMNVEV (reference sequence). This CDR3 has 14 residues. DNA for the CDR3: TGTGCCAGCAGTTTACGCTCCTATAATTCACCCCTCCACTTT. Its protein is CASSLRSYNSPLHF.

This sequence joins TRBV29-1 and TRBJ2-7; D may be TRBD1 (6 bases). The V end was cut by 6 bases, the J end by 0 bases, with 15 bases between. There are 14 residues in the CDR3. Germline CDR1 reads SQVTM; CDR2 reads ANQGSEA. In DNA, the CDR3 is TGCAGCGTCCGCCGGGACATGAGCTCCTACGAGCAGTACTTC. It codes for CSVRRDMSSYEQYF.

J is TRBJ2-5 and V is TRBV5-6, with 8 bases identical to TRBD2. The CDR3 runs to 13 residues. Trimming took 6 bases from V and 4 from J; bases not matched to a gene: 5. Germline values: CDR1 SGHDT, CDR2 YYEEEE. CDR3 residues: CASNPGLGETQYF. As DNA, the CDR3 is TGTGCCAGCAATCCGGGACTAGGAGAGACCCAGTACTTC.

The chain uses TRBV2 and TRBJ1-5; 10 nucleotides match TRBD1. Germline CDR1 and CDR2: SNHLY and FYNNEI. The J segment lost 3 bases and the V segment lost 8 bases, leaving 13 bases of the junction unmatched. This CDR3 comprises 17 residues. CDR3 DNA: TGTGCCAGCCAGGACAGGGGGATCCCTTACACCAATCAGCCCCAGCATTTT. Translating it yields CASQDRGIPYTNQPQHF.

The chain combines TRBV11-3 with TRBJ2-7; no clear D gene. CDR3 length: 13 residues. Per germline, CDR1 SGHNT and CDR2 YENEEA. V shed 2 bases and J shed 4 bases, with 9 bases lying between them. The CDR3 region has the DNA TGTGCCAGCAGCTTACGCTATGGTTACGAGCAGTACTTC. Its translation: CASSLRYGYEQYF.

This chain connects TRBV18 to TRBJ1-1; D not resolved. CDR1 and CDR2 (germline): KGHSH, LQKENI. This CDR3 region has 15 residues. Trimming removed 2 bases at V and 0 bases at J, with 10 bases between. CDR3 residues: CASSPRLQMNTEAFF. The DNA of the CDR3 is TGTGCCAGCTCACCAAGACTGCAAATGAACACTGAAGCTTTCTTT.

This sequence joins TRBV11-2 and TRBJ2-7; D might be TRBD1 (5 bases). CDR1 and CDR2 (germline): SGHAT, FQNNGV. CDR3 length equals 16 residues. V gave up 5 bases and J gave up 0 bases, with 17 bases separating them. The CDR3 loop is CASSRRQHLSSYEQYF. CDR3 DNA: TGTGCCAGCAGCCGGCGACAGCACCTCAGCTCCTACGAGCAGTACTTC.

V and J are TRBV7-3 and TRBJ2-3; TRBD2 matches 10 bases. Trimming cost V 1 base and J 4 bases; bases outside gene matches: 5. The germline CDR1 and CDR2 sequences are SGHTA and FQGTGA. The CDR3 extends over 16 amino acids. CDR3 protein: CASSLNQRGGPDTQYF. For the CDR3, the DNA is TGTGCCAGCAGCTTAAACCAGCGGGGGGGCCCAGATACGCAGTATTTT. Combining the CDR3 with reference TRBV7-3 and TRBJ2-3 gives the whole variable domain GAGVSQTPSNKVTEKGKYVELRCDPISGHTALYWYRQSLGQGPEFLIYFQGTGAADDSGLPNDRFFAVRPEGSVSTLKIQRTERGDSAVYLCASSLNQRGGPDTQYFGPGTRLTVL.

J is TRBJ1-4 and V is TRBV5-1; 9 nucleotides align to TRBD1. Germline trimming cut 4 bases from V and 8 bases from J; bases unmatched to any gene: 9. Germline V gives CDR1 SGHRS, CDR2 YFSETQ. CDR3 size: 15 residues. CDR3 DNA sequence: TGCGCCAGCAGCCGACAGGGGGAGGGGACCGAAAAACTGTTTTTT. Encoded protein: CASSRQGEGTEKLFF.

This chain links TRBV7-8 with TRBJ2-7; possible D gene TRBD1, 6 bases. V shed 5 bases and J shed 2 bases, with 13 bases lying between them. The CDR3 is 14 amino acids. Germline V gene sequence: CDR1 SGHVS, CDR2 FQNEAQ. The CDR3 DNA follows: TGTGCCAGCAGCCCCACAGGGATCCCCTACGAGCAGTACTTC. This codes for CASSPTGIPYEQYF.

The V and J genes are TRBV19 and TRBJ2-5; maybe TRBD1 (6 bases). In germline, CDR1 is LNHDA, CDR2 SQIVND (reference sequence). The ends were cut back, 3 bases at V and 3 bases at J, with 14 bases in the middle. The CDR3 contains 15 residues. The CDR3, as DNA: TGTGCCAGTAGTATGTTCCCCGGGACAAAAGAGACCCAGTACTTC. It codes for CASSMFPGTKETQYF.

V gene TRBV12-5 combines with J gene TRBJ1-2; D is possibly TRBD1 (5 bases). Germline V gene data show CDR1 as LGHNT and CDR2 as FRNRAP. This CDR3 comprises 14 residues. The CDR3 region is CAVGGGQQLYGYTF. The CDR3 DNA reads TGTGCCGTTGGGGGGGGTCAACAACTCTATGGCTACACCTTC.

V and J are TRBV27 and TRBJ2-7; 7 nucleotides line up with TRBD1. Germline CDR1 is MNHEY and CDR2 is SMNVEV (reference sequence). The CDR3 runs 16 residues. The V segment lost 4 bases and the J segment 1 base; nucleotides outside the gene matches: 10. The CDR3 here is CASSSPLRTGSYEQYF. The CDR3 DNA reads as TGTGCCAGCAGTTCTCCCCTCCGGACAGGATCCTACGAGCAGTACTTC.

V gene TRBV7-9 combines with J gene TRBJ1-2; D gene unclear. Germline V CDR1 and CDR2: SEHNR, FQNEAQ (reference sequence). V lost 1 base and J lost 3, with 6 bases in between. The CDR3 length is 13 residues. CDR3 residues: CASSLVRDYGYTF. In DNA form, the CDR3 reads TGTGCCAGCAGCTTAGTTAGAGACTATGGCTACACCTTC.

This sequence joins TRBV7-2 and TRBJ2-7, with 8 bases fitting TRBD2. Germline V gives CDR1 SGHTA, CDR2 FQGNSA. This CDR3 has 15 residues. With 4 bases clipped from V and 9 bases from J, the junction kept 14 bases outside the gene matches. Here the CDR3 reads CASSYDKWRGDVQYF. The CDR3 DNA follows: TGTGCCAGCAGCTACGACAAATGGCGGGGGGATGTGCAGTACTTC.

This chain links TRBV4-3 with TRBJ2-6, with TRBD1 matching 9 bases. Per germline, CDR1 LGHNA and CDR2 YSLEER. V shed 2 bases, J shed 1 base, and the junction held 3 bases outside the gene matches. The CDR3 has 17 residues. The CDR3 region is CASSQRTGESGANVLTF. DNA for the CDR3: TGCGCCAGCAGCCAACGGACAGGGGAGTCTGGGGCCAACGTCCTGACTTTC.

J is TRBJ2-3 and V is TRBV5-5, with D possibly TRBD1 on 7 matching bases. Germline V gene sequence: CDR1 SGHKS, CDR2 YYEKEE (reference sequence). The CDR3 runs to 14 residues. V was shortened by 3 bases and J by 5 bases, with 13 bases between the two germline ends. This CDR3 is CASSWRGREDTQYF. CDR3 DNA sequence: TGTGCCAGCAGCTGGAGGGGGCGGGAAGATACGCAGTATTTT.

CDR3 nucleotides: TGTGCCAGCAGTTACTTCGGACAGGGGTCCCACGAGCAGTACTTC. Translating gives CASSYFGQGSHEQYF. The rearrangement uses TRBV6-6 and TRBJ2-7; 9 bases are shared with TRBD1. V trimming: 1 base; J trimming: 5 bases; junction bases outside the gene matches: 6. CDR3 length equals 15 residues. Germline CDR1 and CDR2: MNHNY and SVGAGI (reference sequence).